These 22 T cell receptor beta chains originate from one sample sequenced in a study of CXCR3-negative and CXCR3-positive naive CD8 T cells. cDNA libraries for TRB were generated by 5' RACE incorporating UMI labels. TCRdb reprocessed the 5' RACE reads and stores each CDR3 protein as one record, lacking DNA. This repertoire includes under 25,000 distinct CDR3 sequences. Sequenced: memory CD8+ T cells from blood. These receptor sequences come from a human donor in good health. Some clones in this sample may be carry-over from other donors' samples.

Its frequency marks this clonotype as medium-sized. The chain joins TRBV4-2 to TRBJ1-4; TCRdb calls TRBD1, which cannot be checked without DNA. The CDR3 loop spans 16 amino acids. Germline assignment: CDR1 LGHNA and CDR2 YNFKEQ. The CDR3 reads CASSQEGPGTVEKLFF.

This clonotype is labeled medium-sized based on frequency. The V gene is TRBV20-1, the J gene TRBJ2-7. CDR1 is DFQATT and CDR2 is SNEGSKA in the germline V gene (reference sequence). This CDR3 contains 13 residues. CDR3 sequence: CSASEREPHEQYF.

The chain employs TRBV20-1 and TRBJ2-3; the D call of TRBD2 rests on TCRdb alone, since no DNA is present to check it. Germline values: CDR1 DFQATT, CDR2 SNEGSKA (reference sequence). The CDR3 runs 14 residues. CDR3: CAGDGAGGTDTQYF.

The chain is built from TRBV7-3 and TRBJ2-1; TCRdb's D call, TRBD1, is unchecked because there is no DNA. The CDR3 is 13 residues long. CDR1 and CDR2 from the germline V gene are SGHTA and FQGTGA. The CDR3 sequence is CASSPGGLGEQFF.

V usage is TRBV12-3 or TRBV12-4 and J usage is TRBJ2-7; the D call of TRBD1 rests on TCRdb alone, since no DNA is present to check it. This CDR3 spans 15 amino acids. The CDR3 loop is CASSNSPDRVGEQYF.

This sequence joins TRBV10-3 and TRBJ2-2. The CDR3 is 14 residues long. Looked up from germline, CDR1 is ENHRY and CDR2 is SYGVKD. The chain's CDR3 is CAISGSTGTGELFF.

V gene TRBV5-1 combines with J gene TRBJ2-2; TCRdb's D gene call, TRBD2, goes unchecked for lack of DNA. Germline V gives CDR1 SGHRS, CDR2 YFSETQ. The CDR3 is 14 amino acids. CDR3 sequence: CASSLEAGHGELFF.

This chain uses TRBV28 with TRBJ2-7; TCRdb designates TRBD1, a call that cannot be tested without DNA. The CDR3 contains 14 residues. Germline V gene sequence: CDR1 MDHEN, CDR2 SYDVKM. CDR3 residues: CASSRQAFSYEQYF.

The chain uses TRBV20-1 and TRBJ2-7. The CDR3 contains 12 residues. The V gene's germline CDR1 is DFQATT and CDR2 SNEGSKA (reference sequence). This CDR3 reads CSARDSFYEQYF.

The chain is built from TRBV7-9 and TRBJ2-2; absent DNA, TCRdb's TRBD1 call cannot be checked. From germline, CDR1 is SEHNR and CDR2 FQNEAQ (reference sequence). The CDR3 is 15 amino acids. CDR3 amino acids: CASNHAPPNTGELFF.

CDR3 protein: CASSRLQREIAGSYNEQFF. The rearrangement uses TRBV7-8 and TRBJ2-1; TCRdb returns TRBD2, unconfirmable since there is no DNA. Germline CDR1 is SGHVS and CDR2 is FQNEAQ. The CDR3 extends over 19 amino acids.

J is TRBJ2-1 and V is TRBV5-6. Germline V gives CDR1 SGHDT, CDR2 YYEEEE. CDR3 size: 15 residues. CDR3 sequence reads: CASSGNVNPYNEQFF.

The chain carries TRBV7-3 and TRBJ1-1. The CDR3 has 13 residues. CDR1 is SGHTA, CDR2 FQGTGA, per germline. The CDR3 spells CASSSFLNTEAFF.

J is TRBJ1-6 and V is TRBV11-2; TCRdb's D gene call, TRBD1, goes unchecked for lack of DNA. Germline assignment: CDR1 SGHAT and CDR2 FQNNGV. The CDR3 has 14 amino acids. CDR3 sequence reads: CASSSRGNNSPLHF.

The gene calls are TRBV29-1 and TRBJ2-2; TCRdb calls TRBD2, which cannot be checked without DNA. The CDR3 sequence is 14 residues long. Germline V gives CDR1 SQVTM, CDR2 ANQGSEA. The CDR3 loop reads CSVASGVNTGELFF.

This chain connects TRBV5-6 to TRBJ1-1. Germline CDR1 is SGHDT and CDR2 is YYEEEE. CDR3 length: 12 amino acids. The CDR3 sequence is CASSFHATEAFF.

This chain links TRBV3-1 with TRBJ2-5; TCRdb indicates TRBD2, and absent DNA this call remains unverified. The germline CDR1 and CDR2 sequences are LGHDT and YNNKEL (reference sequence). The CDR3 length is 15 residues. CDR3 protein: CASSSISGGGETQYF.

V usage is TRBV27 and J usage is TRBJ1-1. Germline lookup yields CDR1 MNHEY and CDR2 SMNVEV (reference sequence). This CDR3 region has 13 residues. The CDR3 loop is CASQRTENTEAFF.

The V gene is TRBV12-3 or TRBV12-4, the J gene TRBJ2-2; TCRdb outputs TRBD1, but without DNA this stays unchecked. The CDR3 covers 14 residues. CDR3 amino acids: CASSLQGSTGELFF.

The chain employs TRBV5-1 and TRBJ1-1; TCRdb gives TRBD1 as the D gene, but with no DNA this cannot be confirmed. Germline loops: CDR1 SGHRS, CDR2 YFSETQ. The CDR3 is 12 amino acids. The CDR3 sequence: CASSQRGTEAFF. The full variable domain, in which reference TRBV5-1 and TRBJ1-1 provide the parts outside the CDR3, is KAGVTQTPRYLIKTRGQQVTLSCSPISGHRSVSWYQQTPGQGLQFLFEYFSETQRNKGNFPGRFSGRQFSNSRSEMNVSTLELGDSALYLCASSQRGTEAFFGQGTRLTVV.

The genes are TRBV7-8 and TRBJ1-1; TCRdb reports TRBD1, a call that lacks DNA to check it against. Looked up from germline, CDR1 is SGHVS and CDR2 is FQNEAQ. The CDR3 is 12 amino acids. CDR3 protein: CASIQGETEAFF.

The chain links TRBV6-2 or TRBV6-3 to TRBJ2-4. The CDR3 extends over 12 amino acids. The germline V gene encodes CDR1 MNHEY and CDR2 SVGEGT. CDR3 in amino acids: CASSYSRGWEYF.